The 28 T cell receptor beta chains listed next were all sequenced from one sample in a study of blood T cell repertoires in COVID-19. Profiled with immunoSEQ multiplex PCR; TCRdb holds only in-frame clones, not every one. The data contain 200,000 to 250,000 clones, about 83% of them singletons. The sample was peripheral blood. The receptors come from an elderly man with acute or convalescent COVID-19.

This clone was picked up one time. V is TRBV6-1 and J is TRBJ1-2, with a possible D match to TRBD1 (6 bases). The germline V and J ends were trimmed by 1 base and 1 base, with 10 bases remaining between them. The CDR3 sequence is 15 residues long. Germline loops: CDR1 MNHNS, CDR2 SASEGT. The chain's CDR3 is CASSEGTGINYGYTF. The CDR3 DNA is TGTGCCAGCAGTGAAGGTACAGGGATTAACTATGGCTACACCTTC.

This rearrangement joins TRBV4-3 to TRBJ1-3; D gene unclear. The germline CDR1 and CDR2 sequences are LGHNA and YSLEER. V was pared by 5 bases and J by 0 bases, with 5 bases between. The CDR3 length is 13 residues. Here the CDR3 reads CASSSFSGNTIYF. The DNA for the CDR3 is TGCGCCAGCAGCTCGTTCTCTGGAAACACCATATATTTT.

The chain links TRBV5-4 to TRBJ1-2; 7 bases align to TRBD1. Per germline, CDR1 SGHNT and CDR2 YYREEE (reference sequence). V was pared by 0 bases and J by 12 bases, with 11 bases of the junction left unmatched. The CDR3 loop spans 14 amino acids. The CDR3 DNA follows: TGTGCCAGCAGCTTGGAACAGGGGAAGGTGGGGCACACCTTC. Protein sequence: CASSLEQGKVGHTF.

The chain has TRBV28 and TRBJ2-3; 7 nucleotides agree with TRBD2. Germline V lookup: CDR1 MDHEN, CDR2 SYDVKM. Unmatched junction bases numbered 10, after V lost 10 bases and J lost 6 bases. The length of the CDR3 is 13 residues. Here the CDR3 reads CATGRGLRDTQYF. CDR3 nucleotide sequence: TGTGCCACGGGGAGGGGCCTAAGGGATACGCAGTATTTT.

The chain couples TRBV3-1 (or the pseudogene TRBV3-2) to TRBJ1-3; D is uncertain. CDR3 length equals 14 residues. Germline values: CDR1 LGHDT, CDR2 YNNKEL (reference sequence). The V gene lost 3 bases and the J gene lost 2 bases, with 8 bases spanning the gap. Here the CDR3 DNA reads TGTGCCAGCAGCCAGCCCAGTACTGGAAACACCATATATTTT. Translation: CASSQPSTGNTIYF.

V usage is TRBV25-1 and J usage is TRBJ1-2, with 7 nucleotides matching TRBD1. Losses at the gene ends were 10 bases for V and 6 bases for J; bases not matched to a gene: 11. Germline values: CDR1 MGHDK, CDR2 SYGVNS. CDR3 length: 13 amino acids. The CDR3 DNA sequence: TGTGCCACTAGTAGGGGCAGGGGGGATGGCTACACCTTC. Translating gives CATSRGRGDGYTF.

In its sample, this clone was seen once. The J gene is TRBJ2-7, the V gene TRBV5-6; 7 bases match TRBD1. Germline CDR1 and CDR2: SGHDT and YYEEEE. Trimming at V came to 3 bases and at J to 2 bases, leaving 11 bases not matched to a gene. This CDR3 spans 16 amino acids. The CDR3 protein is CASSYGNSGTAYEQYF. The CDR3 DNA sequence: TGTGCCAGCAGCTATGGCAACTCCGGGACAGCCTACGAGCAGTACTTC.

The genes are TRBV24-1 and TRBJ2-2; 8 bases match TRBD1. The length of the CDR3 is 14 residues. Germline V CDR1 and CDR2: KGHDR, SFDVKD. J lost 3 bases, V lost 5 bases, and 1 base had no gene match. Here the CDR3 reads CATSAQGDTGELFF. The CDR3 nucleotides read TGTGCCACCAGTGCACAGGGGGACACCGGGGAGCTGTTTTTT.

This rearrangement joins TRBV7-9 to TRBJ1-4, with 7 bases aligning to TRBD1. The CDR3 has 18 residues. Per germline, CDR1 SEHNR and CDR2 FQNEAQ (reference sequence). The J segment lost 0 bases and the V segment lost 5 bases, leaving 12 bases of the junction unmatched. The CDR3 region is CASSPGQAGPATNEKLFF. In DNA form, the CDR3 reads TGTGCCAGCAGCCCAGGACAGGCTGGGCCTGCAACTAATGAAAAACTGTTTTTT.

The CDR3 DNA follows: TGTGCCAGCAGCCCCACTAGCGGAGCGACCCAGTACTTC. Amino acids: CASSPTSGATQYF. The V call is TRBV11-2, the J call TRBJ2-5, with 8 positions matching TRBD2. CDR3 length equals 13 residues. Germline V gene lookup returns CDR1 SGHAT and CDR2 FQNNGV. V dropped 5 bases and J dropped 7; count of bases not matched to a gene: 6.

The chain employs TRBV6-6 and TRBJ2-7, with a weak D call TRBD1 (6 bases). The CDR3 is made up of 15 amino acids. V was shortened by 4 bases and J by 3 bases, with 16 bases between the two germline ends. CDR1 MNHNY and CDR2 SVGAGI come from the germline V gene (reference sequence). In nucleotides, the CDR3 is TGTGCCAGCAGTTCAACAGGGTTGTCCGTCTACGAGCAGTACTTC. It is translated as CASSSTGLSVYEQYF.

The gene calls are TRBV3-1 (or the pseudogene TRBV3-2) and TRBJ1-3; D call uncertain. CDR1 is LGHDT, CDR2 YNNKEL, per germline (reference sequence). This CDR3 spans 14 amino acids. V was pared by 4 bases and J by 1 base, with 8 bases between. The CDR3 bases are TGTGCCAGCAGCCTGGGCAGGTCTGGAAACACCATATATTTT. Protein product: CASSLGRSGNTIYF.

CDR3 in DNA: TGTGCCAGTCTGGCAGGGATTGATAATTCACCCCTCCACTTT. The encoded protein is CASLAGIDNSPLHF. The rearrangement joins TRBV2 to TRBJ1-6, with D maybe TRBD1 (5 bases). The CDR3 is 14 residues long. Trimming removed 9 bases from V and 5 bases from J, with 14 bases in between. Germline values: CDR1 SNHLY, CDR2 FYNNEI.

CDR3 residues: CASSLGGLGNEKLFF. Here the CDR3 DNA reads TGTGCCAGCAGCTTAGGAGGTCTCGGTAATGAAAAACTGTTTTTT. This chain uses TRBV7-2 with TRBJ1-4; D is unresolved. From germline, CDR1 is SGHTA and CDR2 FQGNSA. The CDR3 covers 15 residues. The germline V and J ends were trimmed by 1 base and 4 bases, with 10 bases remaining between them. Based on the CDR3 plus reference TRBV7-2 and TRBJ1-4, the full variable domain is GAGVSQSPSNKVTEKGKDVELRCDPISGHTALYWYRQSLGQGLEFLIYFQGNSAPDKSGLPSDRFSAERTGGSVSTLTIQRTQQEDSAVYLCASSLGGLGNEKLFFGSGTQLSVL.

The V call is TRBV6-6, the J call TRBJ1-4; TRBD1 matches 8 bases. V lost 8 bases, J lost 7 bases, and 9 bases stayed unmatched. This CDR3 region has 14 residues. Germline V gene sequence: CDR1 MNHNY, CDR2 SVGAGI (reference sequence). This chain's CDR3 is CASGHDRGGEKLFF. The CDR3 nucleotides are TGTGCCAGCGGACATGACAGGGGTGGTGAAAAACTGTTTTTT.

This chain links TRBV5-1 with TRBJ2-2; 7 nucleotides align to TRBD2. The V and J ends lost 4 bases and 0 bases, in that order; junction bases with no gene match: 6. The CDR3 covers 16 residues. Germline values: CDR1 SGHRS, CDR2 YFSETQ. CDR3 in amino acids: CASSHRAGSNTGELFF. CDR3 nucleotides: TGCGCCAGCAGCCACAGAGCGGGGTCGAACACCGGGGAGCTGTTTTTT.

The chain's CDR3 is CASRKTGALYEQYF. CDR3 nucleotides: TGTGCCAGCAGAAAGACAGGGGCCCTCTACGAGCAGTACTTC. The chain is built from TRBV28 and TRBJ2-7, with 8 bases identical to TRBD1. Germline CDR1 is MDHEN and CDR2 is SYDVKM. CDR3 length equals 14 residues. The V gene end was trimmed by 6 bases and the J gene end by 3 bases; junction bases not matched to a gene: 7. The entire variable domain, with the rest obtained from reference TRBV28 and TRBJ2-7, is as follows: DVKVTQSSRYLVKRTGEKVFLECVQDMDHENMFWYRQDPGLGLRLIYFSYDVKMKEKGDIPEGYSVSREKKERFSLILESASTNQTSMYLCASRKTGALYEQYFGPGTRLTVT.

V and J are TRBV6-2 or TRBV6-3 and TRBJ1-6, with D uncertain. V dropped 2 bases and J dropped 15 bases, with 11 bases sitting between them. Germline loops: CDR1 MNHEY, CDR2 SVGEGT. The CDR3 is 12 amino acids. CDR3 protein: CASSYNEGGLHF. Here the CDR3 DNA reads TGTGCCAGCAGTTACAACGAGGGCGGCCTCCACTTT.

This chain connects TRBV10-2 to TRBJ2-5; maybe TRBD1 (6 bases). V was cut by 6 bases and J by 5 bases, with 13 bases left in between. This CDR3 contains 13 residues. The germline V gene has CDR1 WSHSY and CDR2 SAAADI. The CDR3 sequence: CASRDRGGETQYF. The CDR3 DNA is TGCGCCAGCAGGGACAGAGGTGGGGAGACCCAGTACTTC.

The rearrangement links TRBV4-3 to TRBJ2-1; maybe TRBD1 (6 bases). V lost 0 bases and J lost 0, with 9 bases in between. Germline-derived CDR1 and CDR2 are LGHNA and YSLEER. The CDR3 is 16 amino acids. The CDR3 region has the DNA TGCGCCAGCAGCCAAGATCAAGGGGGCTCCTACAATGAGCAGTTCTTC. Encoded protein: CASSQDQGGSYNEQFF.

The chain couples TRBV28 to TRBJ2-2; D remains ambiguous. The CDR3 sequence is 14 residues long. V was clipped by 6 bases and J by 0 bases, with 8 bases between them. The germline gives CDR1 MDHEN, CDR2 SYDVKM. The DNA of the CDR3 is TGTGCCAGCAGGACAAACCCGAACACCGGGGAGCTGTTTTTT. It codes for CASRTNPNTGELFF.

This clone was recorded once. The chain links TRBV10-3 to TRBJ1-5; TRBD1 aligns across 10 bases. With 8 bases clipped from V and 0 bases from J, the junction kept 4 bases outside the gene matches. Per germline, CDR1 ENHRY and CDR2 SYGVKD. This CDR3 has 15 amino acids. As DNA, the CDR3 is TGTGCCATCGGCGGGACAGGGGTTAGCAATCAGCCCCAGCATTTT. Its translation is CAIGGTGVSNQPQHF.

The CDR3 region has the DNA TGCGCCAGCAGCCAGAGTGCAGCCCCGGGTCTTATGCGCCGCGAGCAGTACTTC. Translating gives CASSQSAAPGLMRREQYF. This chain links TRBV4-1 with TRBJ2-7; D is undetermined. V was pared by 3 bases and J by 6 bases, with 27 bases between. Germline CDR1 and CDR2: MGHRA and YSYEKL. The CDR3 has 18 amino acids.

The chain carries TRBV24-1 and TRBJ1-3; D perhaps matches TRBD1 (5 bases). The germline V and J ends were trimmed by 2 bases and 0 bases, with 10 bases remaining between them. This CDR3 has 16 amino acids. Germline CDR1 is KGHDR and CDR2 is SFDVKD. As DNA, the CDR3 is TGTGCCACCAGTGATTCCAGGGTAACCTCTGGAAACACCATATATTTT. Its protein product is CATSDSRVTSGNTIYF.

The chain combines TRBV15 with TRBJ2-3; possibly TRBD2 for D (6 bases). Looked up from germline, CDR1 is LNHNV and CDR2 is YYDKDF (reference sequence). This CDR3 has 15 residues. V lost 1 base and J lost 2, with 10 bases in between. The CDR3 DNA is TGTGCCACCAGCAGAGGGTCGGGAGACACAGATACGCAGTATTTT. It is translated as CATSRGSGDTDTQYF.

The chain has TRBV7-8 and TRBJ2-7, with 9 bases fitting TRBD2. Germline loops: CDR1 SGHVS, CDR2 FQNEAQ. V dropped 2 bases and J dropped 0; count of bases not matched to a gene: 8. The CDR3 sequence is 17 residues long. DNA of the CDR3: TGTGCCAGCAGCTTATACCGGGGTAGCGGGAGCTCCTACGAGCAGTACTTC. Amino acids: CASSLYRGSGSSYEQYF. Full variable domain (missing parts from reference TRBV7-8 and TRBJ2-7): GAGVSQSPRYKVAKRGQDVALRCDPISGHVSLFWYQQALGQGPEFLTYFQNEAQLDKSGLPSDRFFAERPEGSVSTLKIQRTQQEDSAVYLCASSLYRGSGSSYEQYFGPGTRLTVT.

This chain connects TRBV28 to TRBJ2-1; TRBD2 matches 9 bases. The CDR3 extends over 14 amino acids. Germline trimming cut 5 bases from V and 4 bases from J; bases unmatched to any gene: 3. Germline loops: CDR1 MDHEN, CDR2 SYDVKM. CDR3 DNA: TGTGCCAGCAGTATAGCGGGAGAATACAATGAGCAGTTCTTC. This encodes CASSIAGEYNEQFF. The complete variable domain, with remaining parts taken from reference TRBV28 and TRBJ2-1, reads DVKVTQSSRYLVKRTGEKVFLECVQDMDHENMFWYRQDPGLGLRLIYFSYDVKMKEKGDIPEGYSVSREKKERFSLILESASTNQTSMYLCASSIAGEYNEQFFGPGTRLTVL.

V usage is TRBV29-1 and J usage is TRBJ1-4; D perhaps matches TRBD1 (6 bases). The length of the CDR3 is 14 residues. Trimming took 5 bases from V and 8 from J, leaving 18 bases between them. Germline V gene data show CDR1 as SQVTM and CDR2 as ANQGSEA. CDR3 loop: CSVLDSQPPEKLFF. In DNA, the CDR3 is TGCAGCGTTTTGGACAGCCAGCCACCCGAAAAACTGTTTTTT.